This entry lists 22 T cell receptor beta chains sequenced from one sample in a study of T cell responses to AZD1222 COVID-19 vaccine. Some clones are missing from TCRdb's copy, which holds only in-frame ones; the method was immunoSEQ multiplex PCR. Counted here are more than 80,000 clones, 88% occurring once; the ten biggest clones make up 4.5% to 6%. This material consisted of peripheral blood, taken on day 0 of AZD1222 vaccination. Receptor source: an adult in good health.

J is TRBJ2-2 and V is TRBV7-9, with unresolved D. The CDR3 is made up of 15 amino acids. The V end was cut by 3 bases, the J end by 1 base, with 9 bases between. Germline V gene sequence: CDR1 SEHNR, CDR2 FQNEAQ (reference sequence). This CDR3 reads CASSFSPVNTGELFF. The CDR3 DNA sequence: TGTGCCAGCAGCTTCTCCCCAGTGAACACCGGGGAGCTGTTTTTT.

The chain recombines TRBV15 with TRBJ1-2; weak D call: TRBD1 (6 bases). V lost 1 base to trimming and J lost 2 bases, with 8 bases between them. CDR1 and CDR2 (germline): LNHNV, YYDKDF (reference sequence). The CDR3 spans 14 residues. CDR3 region: CATSRGQENYGYTF. The CDR3 nucleotides read TGTGCCACCAGCAGAGGACAGGAAAACTATGGCTACACCTTC. Filled out from reference TRBV15 and TRBJ1-2, the complete variable domain reads DAMVIQNPRYQVTQFGKPVTLSCSQTLNHNVMYWYQQKSSQAPKLLFHYYDKDFNNEADTPDNFQSRRPNTSFCFLDIRSPGLGDTAMYLCATSRGQENYGYTFGSGTRLTVV.

The chain joins TRBV10-2 to TRBJ1-2; 8 positions match TRBD1. Germline V CDR1 and CDR2: WSHSY, SAAADI. V gave up 6 bases and J gave up 7 bases; unmatched junction bases: 10. This CDR3 is 14 amino acids long. The CDR3 protein is CASRRGQGLGGYTF. The CDR3 nucleotides are TGCGCCAGCAGGAGAGGACAGGGTTTGGGTGGCTACACCTTC.

The chain joins TRBV15 to TRBJ1-4, with 12 bases fitting TRBD1. CDR3 length: 18 residues. The germline CDR1 and CDR2 sequences are LNHNV and YYDKDF (reference sequence). J lost 7 bases, V lost 0 bases, and 9 bases had no gene match. CDR3 DNA: TGTGCCACCAGCAGAGATCCGGGACAGGGGGCAGAGAGTGAAAAACTGTTTTTT. Its protein product is CATSRDPGQGAESEKLFF.

This rearrangement joins TRBV20-1 to TRBJ1-2, with unresolved D. The CDR3 length is 13 residues. Germline values: CDR1 DFQATT, CDR2 SNEGSKA (reference sequence). Trimming cost V 3 bases and J 8 bases, with 16 bases left between them. This CDR3 is CSASPRSVGGYTF. In DNA form, the CDR3 reads TGCAGTGCTAGTCCCAGGAGTGTCGGCGGCTACACCTTC.

This chain uses TRBV7-6 with TRBJ2-2; D is ambiguous. V was pared by 6 bases and J by 6 bases, with 23 bases between. CDR3 length equals 17 residues. The germline gives CDR1 SGHVS, CDR2 FNYEAQ. CDR3 DNA: TGTGCCAGCAGTCTTAGAGTGGGTGTGGAAAGGGCCGGGGAGCTGTTTTTT. Its protein is CASSLRVGVERAGELFF.

This chain joins TRBV9 and TRBJ1-6, with 10 bases fitting TRBD1. In germline, CDR1 is SGDLS, CDR2 YYNGEE. V shed 3 bases and J 10 bases; nucleotides not matched to a gene: 4. The CDR3 totals 14 residues. CDR3 region: CASSAGQGDSPLHF. The CDR3 nucleotides read TGTGCCAGCAGCGCCGGACAGGGGGACTCACCCCTCCACTTT.

This clone appeared a single time. V gene TRBV25-1 combines with J gene TRBJ1-2, with D possibly matching TRBD1 (5 bases). CDR1 MGHDK and CDR2 SYGVNS come from the germline V gene. V was trimmed by 0 bases and J by 4 bases, leaving 6 bases between them. This CDR3 comprises 13 residues. CDR3 in amino acids: CASSEYRGYGYTF. The CDR3 region has the DNA TGTGCCAGCAGTGAATATAGGGGCTATGGCTACACCTTC.

This CDR3 reads CSATSGTGLNTEAFF. For the CDR3, the DNA is TGCAGCGCAACCTCCGGGACAGGGCTGAACACTGAAGCTTTCTTT. The V call is TRBV29-1, the J call TRBJ1-1, with TRBD1 matching 9 bases. This CDR3 has 15 amino acids. With V trimmed by 7 bases and J by 0 bases, 9 bases remained unmatched. CDR1 and CDR2 (germline): SQVTM, ANQGSEA.

This clone was detected only a few times. This chain connects TRBV10-3 to TRBJ2-1; D is perhaps TRBD1 (5 bases). V lost 8 bases to trimming and J lost 4 bases, with 18 bases between them. The CDR3 contains 15 residues. The V gene's germline CDR1 is ENHRY and CDR2 SYGVKD. The CDR3 sequence is CAIGTLGQGYNEQFF. For the CDR3, the DNA is TGTGCCATCGGTACTCTCGGCCAGGGATACAATGAGCAGTTCTTC.

The J gene is TRBJ2-3, the V gene TRBV27; D is undetermined. The germline CDR1 and CDR2 sequences are MNHEY and SMNVEV (reference sequence). Trimming stripped 1 base from V and 4 bases from J, with 9 bases between. The length of the CDR3 is 14 residues. CDR3 sequence (DNA): TGTGCCAGCAGTTTATATAAAGAACCAGATACGCAGTATTTT. As protein: CASSLYKEPDTQYF.

This chain connects TRBV27 to TRBJ2-2; D not resolved. The V end lost 1 base, the J end lost 3 bases, and 0 bases lay between the germline ends. Germline values: CDR1 MNHEY, CDR2 SMNVEV (reference sequence). The CDR3 runs 12 residues. Written as DNA, the CDR3 is TGTGCCAGCAGTTTATACACCGGGGAGCTGTTTTTT. Amino acid sequence: CASSLYTGELFF.

The rearrangement uses TRBV4-3 and TRBJ1-2; D call uncertain. Germline CDR1 reads LGHNA; CDR2 reads YSLEER. Trimming cost V 1 base and J 0 bases, with 9 bases left between them. This CDR3 comprises 15 residues. The CDR3 nucleotides are TGCGCCAGCAGCCAAGCTGAAGCCTCTAACTATGGCTACACCTTC. This codes for CASSQAEASNYGYTF.

This chain connects TRBV5-1 to TRBJ1-1; TRBD1 might be the D (5 bases). V was cut by 4 bases and J by 4 bases, with 14 bases left in between. In germline, CDR1 is SGHRS, CDR2 YFSETQ. The CDR3 is 14 residues long. This chain's CDR3 is CASSPDTVGTEAFF. The CDR3 DNA sequence: TGCGCCAGCAGCCCGGACACGGTGGGCACTGAAGCTTTCTTT.

The chain has TRBV3-1 (or the pseudogene TRBV3-2) and TRBJ2-7, with TRBD1 matching over 7 bases. V shed 5 bases and J 1 base; nucleotides not matched to a gene: 17. From germline, CDR1 is LGHDT and CDR2 YNNKEL (reference sequence). CDR3 length: 18 residues. The CDR3 region has the DNA TGTGCCAGCAGCTCCCCCGGGACAGCCTCAACGGAGTCCTACGAGCAGTACTTC. Translated: CASSSPGTASTESYEQYF.

The rearrangement joins TRBV6-5 to TRBJ1-5; D unclear. The CDR3 length is 15 residues. The V gene lost 5 bases and the J gene lost 2 bases, with 13 bases spanning the gap. Per the germline V gene, CDR1 is MNHEY and CDR2 is SVGAGI. In nucleotides, the CDR3 is TGTGCCAGCAGTCTTTCCTTTGGGGGCAATCAGCCCCAGCATTTT. Protein: CASSLSFGGNQPQHF.

The chain employs TRBV5-6 and TRBJ1-5; perhaps TRBD1 as D (5 bases). Trimming pared 4 bases from V and 0 bases from J, leaving 14 bases between. The germline CDR1 and CDR2 sequences are SGHDT and YYEEEE. The CDR3 covers 16 residues. CDR3 loop: CASSARDRISNQPQHF. The CDR3 DNA follows: TGTGCCAGCAGCGCCCGGGACCGAATTAGCAATCAGCCCCAGCATTTT.

This clone was observed once. The chain carries TRBV28 and TRBJ1-5; D may be TRBD1 (5 bases). Germline CDR1 and CDR2: MDHEN and SYDVKM. Trimming shortened V by 6 bases and J by 4 bases, and 13 bases separated the two germline ends. The CDR3 covers 14 residues. The CDR3 spells CASSPWGENQPQHF. CDR3 DNA: TGTGCCAGCAGCCCCTGGGGGGAAAATCAGCCCCAGCATTTT.

The chain has TRBV19 and TRBJ2-1, with TRBD2 matching over 10 bases. Germline V CDR1 and CDR2: LNHDA, SQIVND (reference sequence). The CDR3 covers 15 residues. J lost 4 bases, V lost 6 bases, and 6 bases had no gene match. The CDR3 region has the DNA TGTGCCAGTAGGCCTAGCGGGAGACGGTACAATGAGCAGTTCTTC. Amino acids: CASRPSGRRYNEQFF.

V gene TRBV19 combines with J gene TRBJ1-5; D gene unclear. CDR1 and CDR2 (germline): LNHDA, SQIVND (reference sequence). The CDR3 contains 18 residues. The V end was cut by 5 bases, the J end by 1 base, with 21 bases between. CDR3 region: CASSSLTGRMRSNQPQHF. CDR3 in DNA: TGTGCCAGTAGTTCTTTAACCGGACGGATGAGGAGCAATCAGCCCCAGCATTTT.

The chain joins TRBV7-2 to TRBJ1-1, with TRBD1 matching 7 bases. J lost 5 bases, V lost 5 bases, and 8 bases had no gene match. This CDR3 has 14 residues. CDR1 is SGHTA and CDR2 is FQGNSA in the germline V gene. CDR3 coding DNA: TGTGCCAGCAGCGGTGACAGGGCGGGGACTGAAGCTTTCTTT. Translating it yields CASSGDRAGTEAFF.

The chain carries TRBV5-5 and TRBJ2-5; D is unresolved. The CDR3 is 13 amino acids. Germline V CDR1 and CDR2: SGHKS, YYEKEE (reference sequence). V was pared by 1 base and J by 6 bases, with 10 bases between. The CDR3 nucleotides read TGTGCCAGCAGCTTGAACGTGGGCCAGACCCAGTACTTC. Translating gives CASSLNVGQTQYF.